A selection of T cell receptor beta chains follows, all from one sample in a study of response to subunit inactivated influenza vaccine. From the RT-PCR reads, TCRdb called clonotypes with MiXCR, one entry per CDR3 protein. This table holds approximately 500,000 distinct CDR3 sequences, roughly 13% found once. The sample here was PBMCs from blood, taken 35 to 45 days after vaccination. These receptors were obtained from a man over 45 who received an inactivated influenza vaccine. CDR3s include the opening cysteine and the closing phenylalanine or tryptophan. The D gene is left open where the match is weak. Not all rows give a size; the values are once, few, many and, for expanded clones, a class.

J: TRBJ2-7; V: TRBV5-6; size: -; D: TRBD2; DNA: TGTGCCAGCATCAAAGCGGGGGGAACCTACGAGCAGTACTTC; CDR3: CASIKAGGTYEQYF
J: TRBJ2-1; V: TRBV12-3/TRBV12-4; size: -; D: TRBD2; DNA: TGTGCCAGCAGTCCTCCTAGCGGGGGGGCATACAATGAGCAGTTCTTC; CDR3: CASSPPSGGAYNEQFF
J: TRBJ1-3; V: TRBV9; size: many; D: -; DNA: TGTGCCAGCAGCGTAGGAAGTGGGTCTGGAAACACCATATATTTT; CDR3: CASSVGSGSGNTIYF
J: TRBJ1-1; V: TRBV10-1; size: many; D: -; DNA: TGCGCCAGCAGTGAAGAGGGGTACACTGAAGCTTTCTTT; CDR3: CASSEEGYTEAFF
J: TRBJ2-6; V: TRBV10-3; size: few; D: -; DNA: TGTGCCATCAGTCCCTCCTCTGGGGCCAACGTCCTGACTTTC; CDR3: CAISPSSGANVLTF
J: TRBJ2-1; V: TRBV20-1; size: -; D: TRBD2; DNA: TGCAGTGCTAGAGATGTGGAGGGAGGGAATGAGCAGTTCTTC; CDR3: CSARDVEGGNEQFF
J: TRBJ2-1; V: TRBV20-1; size: few; D: -; DNA: TGCAGTGCTAGCGGGAACTACAATGAGCAGTTCTTC; CDR3: CSASGNYNEQFF
J: TRBJ2-2; V: TRBV18; size: once; D: -; DNA: TGTGCCAGCTCACCAAGCCGGACAGCCGGGGGCACCGGGGAGCTGTTTTTT; CDR3: CASSPSRTAGGTGELFF
J: TRBJ2-1; V: TRBV9; size: few; D: TRBD2; DNA: TGTGCCAGCAGCGTAGCTCCTAGCGGGGGGGTATTCTACAATGAGCAGTTCTTC; CDR3: CASSVAPSGGVFYNEQFF
J: TRBJ2-1; V: TRBV2; size: few; D: -; DNA: TGTGCCAGCTCTACCGGGACCTACAATGAGCAGTTCTTC; CDR3: CASSTGTYNEQFF
J: TRBJ2-5; V: TRBV12-3/TRBV12-4; size: few; D: -; DNA: TGTGCCAGCAGTGCGGGACTTCGAGAGACCCAGTACTTC; CDR3: CASSAGLRETQYF
J: TRBJ2-7; V: TRBV7-9; size: -; D: TRBD1; DNA: TGTGCCAGCAGCCCAACCACGGGGACAGGGTCATCCGAGCAGTACTTC; CDR3: CASSPTTGTGSSEQYF
J: TRBJ2-3; V: TRBV20-1; size: many; D: TRBD2; DNA: TGCAGTCTAGCGGGGATCACAGATACGCAGTATTTT; CDR3: CSLAGITDTQYF
J: TRBJ1-3; V: TRBV28; size: -; D: -; DNA: TGTGCCAGCAGACCAACAGGGTCTGGAAACACCATATATTTT; CDR3: CASRPTGSGNTIYF
J: TRBJ2-5; V: TRBV12-3/TRBV12-4; size: many; D: -; DNA: TGTGCCAGCAGTTCCCGGACCGTGAGCGAAGAGACCCAGTACTTC; CDR3: CASSSRTVSEETQYF
J: TRBJ2-3; V: TRBV6-2/TRBV6-3; size: -; D: -; DNA: TGTGCCGGCAAAAGAGACATTTCAGATACGCAGTATTTT; CDR3: CAGKRDISDTQYF
J: TRBJ2-1; V: TRBV12-3/TRBV12-4; size: -; D: -; DNA: TGTGCCAGCAGTTTCAAGATCCGGGGGTCCCCCTACAATGAGCAGTTCTTC; CDR3: CASSFKIRGSPYNEQFF
J: TRBJ1-1; V: TRBV5-1; size: few; D: TRBD1; DNA: TGCGCCAGCAGCTTCGGGGACAGCAACACTGAAGCTTTCTTT; CDR3: CASSFGDSNTEAFF
J: TRBJ2-2; V: TRBV6-2/TRBV6-3; size: many; D: -; DNA: TGTGCCAGCAGTAGTGGGACGATCGCCGCCGGGGAGCTGTTTTTT; CDR3: CASSSGTIAAGELFF
J: TRBJ2-3; V: TRBV12-3/TRBV12-4; size: few; D: TRBD2; DNA: TGTGCCAGCAGGGCACTAGCGGGATTTAGCACAGATACGCAGTATTTT; CDR3: CASRALAGFSTDTQYF
J: TRBJ2-7; V: TRBV11-2; size: few; D: -; DNA: TGTGCCAGCAGCTTAGGGGGTATCGGACACGAGCAGTACTTC; CDR3: CASSLGGIGHEQYF
J: TRBJ1-3; V: TRBV7-8; size: -; D: -; DNA: TGTGCCAGCAGCTTAGAACGTATCTCTGGAAACACCATATATTTT; CDR3: CASSLERISGNTIYF
J: TRBJ2-7; V: TRBV18; size: once; D: TRBD1; DNA: TGTGCCAGCTCCCAACGGGACAGGGGGATCTCCTACGAGCAGTACTTC; CDR3: CASSQRDRGISYEQYF
J: TRBJ1-3; V: TRBV10-3; size: many; D: TRBD1; DNA: TGTGCCATCATGGCAGGGGGCCTCTCTGGAAACACCATATATTTT; CDR3: CAIMAGGLSGNTIYF
J: TRBJ2-7; V: TRBV7-2; size: few; D: -; DNA: TGTGCCAGCAGCTTCACGGGCCAAAGCTCCTACGAGCAGTACTTC; CDR3: CASSFTGQSSYEQYF
J: TRBJ2-3; V: TRBV30; size: few; D: TRBD2; DNA: TGTGCCTGTAAACTAGCGTCCTCAGATACGCAGTATTTT; CDR3: CACKLASSDTQYF
J: TRBJ1-4; V: TRBV2; size: few; D: -; DNA: TGTGCCACTAGTCCGCTGACAGGCGAGAATGAAAAACTGTTTTTT; CDR3: CATSPLTGENEKLFF
J: TRBJ2-4; V: TRBV20-1; size: -; D: TRBD1; DNA: TGCAGTGCTAGAGATCTAGGACAGGCCCTTCACGACATTCAGTACTTC; CDR3: CSARDLGQALHDIQYF
J: TRBJ1-2; V: TRBV5-1; size: few; D: TRBD1; DNA: TGCGCCAGCGGTTCCGGGACAGGGGGCAGTGGCTACACCTTC; CDR3: CASGSGTGGSGYTF
J: TRBJ2-4; V: TRBV7-2; size: many; D: -; DNA: TGTGCCAGCAGCTTACGGGCGGCCAAAAACATTCAGTACTTC; CDR3: CASSLRAAKNIQYF
J: TRBJ2-3; V: TRBV4-3; size: few; D: -; DNA: TGCGCCAGCAGCCAAGTCGGGACCCTAGGGGGAAATACGCAGTATTTT; CDR3: CASSQVGTLGGNTQYF
J: TRBJ2-7; V: TRBV7-2; size: -; D: TRBD2; DNA: TGTGCCAGCAGCTCCGGGAGGGGCTACGAGCAGTACTTC; CDR3: CASSSGRGYEQYF
J: TRBJ2-1; V: TRBV27; size: -; D: TRBD2; DNA: TGTGCCAGCAGTTCAGGGACTAGGGGGTACAATGAGCAGTTCTTC; CDR3: CASSSGTRGYNEQFF